This T cell receptor beta chain came from a study of T cells in Graves' hyperthyroidism and ophthalmopathy. Germline CDR1 is SEHNR and CDR2 is FQNEAQ (reference sequence). V trimming: 6 bases; J trimming: 4 bases; junction bases outside the gene matches: 13. CDR3 length: 16 amino acids. TCR beta CDR3 regions were amplified from RNA transcripts. The primer set for the first-round RT-PCR of the TCR CDR3 was HTBI. TCRdb itself ran the multiplex PCR reads through MiXCR, one entry per CDR3 protein. The sample has some 550,000 distinct CDR3 sequences; less than 25% are singletons. This clonotype turned up a few times.

The sequence was collected from a man in his late teens or twenties with Graves' hyperthyroidism. What was sequenced was blood. This sequence joins TRBV7-9 and TRBJ2-5, with 8 bases matching TRBD2. DNA for the CDR3: TGTGCCAGCAGTCCCCTTAGCGGGGTCGGAGGAGAGACCCAGTACTTC. Its protein product is CASSPLSGVGGETQYF.